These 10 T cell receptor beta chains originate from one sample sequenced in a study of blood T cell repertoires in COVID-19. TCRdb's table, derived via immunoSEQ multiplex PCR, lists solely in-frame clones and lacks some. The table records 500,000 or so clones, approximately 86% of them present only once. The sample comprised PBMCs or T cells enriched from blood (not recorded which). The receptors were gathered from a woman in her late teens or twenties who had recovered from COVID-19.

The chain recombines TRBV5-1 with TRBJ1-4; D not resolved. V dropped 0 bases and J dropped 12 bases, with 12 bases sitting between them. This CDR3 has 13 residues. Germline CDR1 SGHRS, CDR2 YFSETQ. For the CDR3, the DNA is TGCGCCAGCAGCTTGGACGGGGTTGTGGAACTGTTTTTT. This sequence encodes CASSLDGVVELFF.

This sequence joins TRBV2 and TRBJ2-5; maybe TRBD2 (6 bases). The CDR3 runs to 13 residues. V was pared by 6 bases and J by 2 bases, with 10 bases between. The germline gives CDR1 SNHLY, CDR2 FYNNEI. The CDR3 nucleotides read TGTGCCAGCAGAGGGGACTGGCAAGAGACCCAGTACTTC. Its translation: CASRGDWQETQYF.

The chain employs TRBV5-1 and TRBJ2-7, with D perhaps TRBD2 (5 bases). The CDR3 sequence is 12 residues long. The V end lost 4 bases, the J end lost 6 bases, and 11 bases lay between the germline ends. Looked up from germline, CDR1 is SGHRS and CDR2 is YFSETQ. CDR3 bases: TGCGCCAGCAGCCCAACAAGCGGCGAGCAGTACTTC. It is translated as CASSPTSGEQYF.

The DNA for the CDR3 is TGTGCCAGCAGACGGACAGGTGACGAGCAGTTCTTC. It specifies CASRRTGDEQFF. The V call is TRBV7-9, the J call TRBJ2-1; 7 positions agree with TRBD1. In germline, CDR1 is SEHNR, CDR2 FQNEAQ (reference sequence). V shed 6 bases and J 10 bases; nucleotides not matched to a gene: 6. The CDR3 runs 12 residues.

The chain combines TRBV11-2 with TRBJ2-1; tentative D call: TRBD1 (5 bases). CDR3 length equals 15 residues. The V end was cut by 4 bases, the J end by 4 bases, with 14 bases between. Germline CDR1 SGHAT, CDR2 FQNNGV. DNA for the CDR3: TGTGCCAGCAGCTCTCCGAGGACACAATACAATGAGCAGTTCTTC. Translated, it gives CASSSPRTQYNEQFF.

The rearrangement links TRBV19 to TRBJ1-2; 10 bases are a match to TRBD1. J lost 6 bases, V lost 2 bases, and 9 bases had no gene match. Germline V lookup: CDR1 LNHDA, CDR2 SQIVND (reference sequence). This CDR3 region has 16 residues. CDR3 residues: CASSIYPGQGMHGYTF. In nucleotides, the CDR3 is TGTGCCAGTAGTATATACCCGGGACAGGGGATGCATGGCTACACCTTC.

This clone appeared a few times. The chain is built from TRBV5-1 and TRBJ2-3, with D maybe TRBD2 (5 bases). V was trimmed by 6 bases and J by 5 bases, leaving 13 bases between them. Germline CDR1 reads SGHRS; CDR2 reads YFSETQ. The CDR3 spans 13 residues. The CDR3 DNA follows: TGCGCCAGCACGCGGGTACTTGGAGATACGCAGTATTTT. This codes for CASTRVLGDTQYF.

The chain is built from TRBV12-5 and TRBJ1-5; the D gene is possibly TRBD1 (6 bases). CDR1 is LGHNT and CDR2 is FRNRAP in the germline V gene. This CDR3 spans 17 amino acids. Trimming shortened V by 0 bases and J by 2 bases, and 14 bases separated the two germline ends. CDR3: CASGLVTGIQGNQPQHF. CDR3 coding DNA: TGTGCTAGTGGTTTGGTTACAGGGATTCAGGGCAATCAGCCCCAGCATTTT.

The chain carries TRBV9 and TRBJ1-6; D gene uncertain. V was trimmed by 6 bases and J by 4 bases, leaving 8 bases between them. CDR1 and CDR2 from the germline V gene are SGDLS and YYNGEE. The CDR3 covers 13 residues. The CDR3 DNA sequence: TGTGCCAGCAACACAGATTATAATTCACCCCTCCACTTT. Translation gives CASNTDYNSPLHF.

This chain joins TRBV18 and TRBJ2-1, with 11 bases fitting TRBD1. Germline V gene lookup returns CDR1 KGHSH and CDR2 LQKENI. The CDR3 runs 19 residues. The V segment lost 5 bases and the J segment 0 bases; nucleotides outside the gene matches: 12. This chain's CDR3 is CASSSRTGGQSNSYNEQFF. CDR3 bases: TGTGCCAGCTCATCACGGACAGGGGGCCAATCAAACTCCTACAATGAGCAGTTCTTC.